This entry lists 29 T cell receptor beta chains sequenced from one sample in a study of blood T cells in healthy people across ages. A sample-barcoded 5' primer and a J-beta primer mix were used in a second PCR of roughly 7 to 11 cycles. TCRdb re-called the 5' RACE reads through MiXCR, storing one row per CDR3 protein. Of about 940,000 distinct CDR3 sequences detected, around 48% appear once; the ten largest clones hold roughly 13%. Sequenced input: blood. These receptors originate from a man aged 25-40 years in good health.

The genes are TRBV19 and TRBJ2-5; 8 bases map to TRBD2. The J call may be mistaken, given a closer DNA end match to TRBJ2-7. CDR1 is LNHDA, CDR2 SQIVND, per germline (reference sequence). This CDR3 has 13 amino acids. CDR3: CASTQRGTYEQYF. The DNA of the CDR3 is TGTGCCAGTACCCAGCGGGGGACCTACGAGCAGTACTTC.

The chain has TRBV20-1 and TRBJ1-2; no definite D call. V dropped 3 bases and J dropped 0 bases, with 5 bases sitting between them. The CDR3 runs to 12 residues. Germline CDR1 and CDR2: DFQATT and SNEGSKA (reference sequence). DNA of the CDR3: TGCAGTGCTAGGTCGGCTAACTATGGCTACACCTTC. The encoded protein is CSARSANYGYTF.

About this clonotype: The junction differs from germline at one of its ends, possibly a read error. The chain employs TRBV12-3 or TRBV12-4 and TRBJ2-1; 12 nucleotides align to TRBD2. The CDR3 length is 18 residues. Here the CDR3 reads CASSLALAGGHYINGQFF. The CDR3 DNA sequence: TGTGCCAGCAGTTTGGCGCTAGCGGGGGGGCATTACATCAATGGGCAGTTCTTC.

This clonotype was detected only a few times. The chain couples TRBV27 to TRBJ2-4; the D is unclear. The J call may be mistaken, given a closer DNA end match to TRBJ2-7. There are 13 residues in the CDR3. Germline V lookup: CDR1 MNHEY, CDR2 SMNVEV (reference sequence). The CDR3 DNA follows: TGTGCCAGCAGTTGGGGAATTTTGGGCGAGCAGTACTTC. Amino acids: CASSWGILGEQYF.

In its sample, this clonotype was seen once. In nucleotides, the CDR3 is TGTGCCAGCACCCAAGGGGGGGACCAATACAATGAGCAGTTCTTC. Amino acid sequence: CASTQGGDQYNEQFF. The chain employs TRBV27 and TRBJ2-1, with a tentative D call TRBD2 (7 bases). The CDR3 is made up of 15 amino acids. V lost 7 bases and J 4 bases, leaving 17 bases between the germline ends. Germline CDR1 reads MNHEY; CDR2 reads SMNVEV (reference sequence).

The rearrangement joins TRBV3-1 to TRBJ2-5, with TRBD1 identical over 7 bases. Germline V lookup: CDR1 LGHDT, CDR2 YNNKEL (reference sequence). This CDR3 comprises 16 residues. V was clipped by 4 bases and J by 1 base; unmatched bases: 9. The CDR3 region has the DNA TGTGCCAGCAGCCCAACGGACAGGAGTATCCAAGAGACCCAGTACTTC. This gives the protein CASSPTDRSIQETQYF.

In this sample, this clonotype turned up a few times. V is TRBV6-2 or TRBV6-3 and J is TRBJ1-1; D is ambiguous. This CDR3 comprises 14 residues. The V gene's germline CDR1 is MNHEY and CDR2 SVGEGT. V shed 6 bases and J shed 4 bases, with 15 bases lying between them. The CDR3 spells CASSLRVGSTEAFF. The CDR3 bases are TGTGCCAGCAGCCTCCGCGTAGGGAGCACTGAAGCTTTCTTT.

The chain uses TRBV5-6 and TRBJ2-7; 9 nucleotides line up with TRBD1. Unmatched junction bases numbered 6, after V lost 3 bases and J lost 2 bases. The CDR3 totals 15 residues. Germline V gene data show CDR1 as SGHDT and CDR2 as YYEEEE. The CDR3 DNA is TGTGCCAGCAGCTCAGTCTGGACAGGGGCCTACGAGCAGTACTTC. Residues: CASSSVWTGAYEQYF.

Details on this clonotype: One end of the junction fails to match germline, which may point to a read error. The chain has TRBV6-2 or TRBV6-3 and TRBJ1-2; D is possibly TRBD1 (5 bases). CDR1 is MNHEY and CDR2 is SVGEGT in the germline V gene. This CDR3 is 11 amino acids long. The CDR3 nucleotides read TGTGCCAGCAGCCAAGGACATGGCTACATCTTC. It codes for CASSQGHGYIF.

The J gene is TRBJ2-5, the V gene TRBV2, with a weak D call TRBD2 (6 bases). The germline V gene has CDR1 SNHLY and CDR2 FYNNEI. There are 14 residues in the CDR3. Trimming stripped 8 bases from V and 5 bases from J, with 18 bases between. The CDR3 coding sequence is TGTGCCAGCCAAGGGACTCAAGTCGTCGAGACCCAGTACTTC. Protein: CASQGTQVVETQYF. The variable domain in full, completed from reference TRBV2 and TRBJ2-5, reads EPEVTQTPSHQVTQMGQEVILRCVPISNHLYFYWYRQILGQKVEFLVSFYNNEISEKSEIFDDQFSVERPDGSNFTLKIRSTKLEDSAMYFCASQGTQVVETQYFGPGTRLLVL.

This clonotype came up a few times. The chain links TRBV7-9 to TRBJ2-3; D uncertain. Trimming pared 1 base from V and 0 bases from J, leaving 8 bases between. Per the germline V gene, CDR1 is SEHNR and CDR2 is FQNEAQ (reference sequence). This CDR3 comprises 15 residues. This CDR3 reads CASSLDGSSTDTQYF. The DNA of the CDR3 is TGTGCCAGCAGCTTAGACGGATCTAGCACAGATACGCAGTATTTT.

The chain combines TRBV20-1 with TRBJ2-7; D is possibly TRBD1 or TRBD2 (5 bases each). CDR3 length: 14 amino acids. Germline CDR1 reads DFQATT; CDR2 reads SNEGSKA (reference sequence). Between the trimmed V and J ends, which lost 8 bases and 0 bases, there was a span of 17 bases. CDR3 in DNA: TGCAGTTGGGGACCCGGGACGGCCTCCTACGAGCAGTACTTC. This codes for CSWGPGTASYEQYF.

This chain uses TRBV2 with TRBJ2-2; D call uncertain. Germline V gene lookup returns CDR1 SNHLY and CDR2 FYNNEI. The germline V and J ends were trimmed by 8 bases and 1 base, with 11 bases remaining between them. CDR3 length: 14 amino acids. The CDR3 DNA reads as TGTGCCAGCTCGGCGGAGCGGAACACCGGGGAGCTGTTTTTT. Encoded protein: CASSAERNTGELFF.

This clonotype showed up just a few times. The chain is built from TRBV29-1 and TRBJ2-5; D unclear. Germline CDR1 and CDR2: SQVTM and ANQGSEA. The CDR3 contains 12 residues. V was clipped by 0 bases and J by 5 bases, with 7 bases between them. CDR3 sequence reads: CSVEEGPETQYF. The CDR3 nucleotides are TGCAGCGTTGAAGAGGGCCCCGAGACCCAGTACTTC.

There are a few counts of this clonotype. The chain uses TRBV7-9 and TRBJ2-7, with 10 bases lining up with TRBD1. Germline assignment: CDR1 SEHNR and CDR2 FQNEAQ (reference sequence). The V gene end was trimmed by 3 bases and the J gene end by 0 bases; junction bases not matched to a gene: 8. This CDR3 has 17 amino acids. Here the CDR3 reads CASSLAPGQGSSYEQYF. DNA for the CDR3: TGTGCCAGCAGCTTGGCCCCGGGACAGGGGTCCTCCTACGAGCAGTACTTC.

This clonotype was counted a few times. This chain uses TRBV6-1 with TRBJ2-7, with D perhaps being TRBD1 or TRBD2 (5 bases each). Germline values: CDR1 MNHNS, CDR2 SASEGT. Trimming shortened V by 4 bases and J by 6 bases, and 19 bases separated the two germline ends. The CDR3 loop spans 15 amino acids. The CDR3 DNA is TGTGCCAGCAGTGGTCCCGCAACTGTTGGGGGCGAGCAGTACTTC. It encodes CASSGPATVGGEQYF.

In its sample, this clonotype was seen a few times. The rearrangement links TRBV5-1 to TRBJ2-3; D remains ambiguous. Germline V gene lookup returns CDR1 SGHRS and CDR2 YFSETQ. The CDR3 consists of 16 residues. Deletions cut 0 bases from V and 0 bases from J, with 11 bases between. The CDR3 DNA reads as TGCGCCAGCAGCTTGGGAAAAAGTACTAGCACAGATACGCAGTATTTT. Translation: CASSLGKSTSTDTQYF.

The chain recombines TRBV4-3 with TRBJ1-1; a weak D match, TRBD1 (6 bases). This CDR3 contains 17 residues. Looked up from germline, CDR1 is LGHNA and CDR2 is YSLEER. Trimming stripped 0 bases from V and 6 bases from J, with 20 bases between. The CDR3 DNA is TGCGCCAGCAGCCAAGATTTTTCTCGGGGGCAGGGAGCTGAAGCTTTCTTT. Its translation: CASSQDFSRGQGAEAFF.

This clonotype has a handful of counts. This chain uses TRBV10-3 with TRBJ1-1; D is ambiguous. In germline, CDR1 is ENHRY, CDR2 SYGVKD. Trimming cost V 3 bases and J 1 base, with 6 bases left between them. The CDR3 runs 13 residues. The CDR3 spells CAISDAANTEAFF. The DNA of the CDR3 is TGTGCCATCAGTGACGCAGCGAACACTGAAGCTTTCTTT.

The rearrangement uses TRBV6-5 and TRBJ1-5; TRBD1 agrees at 7 bases. The germline V gene encodes CDR1 MNHEY and CDR2 SVGAGI. Unmatched junction bases numbered 6, after V lost 6 bases and J lost 4 bases. CDR3 length: 14 residues. CDR3 residues: CASRTGSSNQPQHF. CDR3 nucleotide sequence: TGTGCCAGCAGGACAGGGTCCTCTAATCAGCCCCAGCATTTT.

V is TRBV5-1 and J is TRBJ1-1, with 8 bases fitting TRBD1. The germline CDR1 and CDR2 sequences are SGHRS and YFSETQ. The J segment lost 0 bases and the V segment lost 2 bases, leaving 6 bases of the junction unmatched. The CDR3 covers 16 residues. Here the CDR3 reads CASSLDGQGMNTEAFF. As DNA, the CDR3 is TGCGCCAGCAGCTTAGATGGACAGGGCATGAACACTGAAGCTTTCTTT.

The rearrangement links TRBV21-1 to TRBJ1-2; whether TRBD1, the table's D call, matches the DNA was not checked. TRBV21-1 is a pseudogene. The CDR3 is 20 amino acids. This CDR3 is CASVGTATSCGRYRGYGYTF. The CDR3 DNA sequence: TGTGCCAGCGTTGGCACAGCAACCTCATGCGGAAGATACAGGGGGTATGGCTACACCTTC.

The J gene is TRBJ2-1, the V gene TRBV7-3; 11 bases agree with TRBD2. Germline CDR1 is SGHTA and CDR2 is FQGTGA. This CDR3 comprises 15 residues. The V segment lost 3 bases and the J segment 3 bases; nucleotides outside the gene matches: 1. The DNA for the CDR3 is TGTGCCAGCAGCTTCGGACTAGCGGGCTACAATGAGCAGTTCTTC. It specifies CASSFGLAGYNEQFF.

J is TRBJ2-1 and V is TRBV27; possibly TRBD2 for D (7 bases). CDR3 size: 15 residues. Germline assignment: CDR1 MNHEY and CDR2 SMNVEV (reference sequence). V lost 1 base, J lost 6 bases, and 13 bases lay in between. The CDR3 loop is CASSLLTGGGNEQFF. The CDR3 DNA follows: TGTGCCAGCAGTTTATTAACGGGGGGCGGCAATGAGCAGTTCTTC.

CDR3 nucleotide sequence: TGCGCCAGCCAGGCGTCCTACGTCCAAGAGACCCAGTACTTC. Translation: CASQASYVQETQYF. J is TRBJ2-5 and V is TRBV5-1, with unresolved D. CDR1 and CDR2 from the germline V gene are SGHRS and YFSETQ. V was cut by 7 bases and J by 1 base, with 14 bases left in between. CDR3 length equals 14 residues.

The table lists this clonotype with a few counts. The V and J genes are TRBV6-2 or TRBV6-3 and TRBJ2-7; TRBD1 aligns across 9 bases. Germline V gene sequence: CDR1 MNHEY, CDR2 SVGEGT. The CDR3 is 14 amino acids. Trimming cost V 6 bases and J 6 bases; bases outside gene matches: 9. The CDR3 here is CASSRGTGMAEQYF. The DNA for the CDR3 is TGTGCCAGCAGCCGCGGGACAGGGATGGCCGAGCAGTACTTC.

J is TRBJ2-1 and V is TRBV28; weak D call: TRBD1 (6 bases). V was cut by 7 bases and J by 0 bases, with 10 bases left in between. Germline assignment: CDR1 MDHEN and CDR2 SYDVKM. The CDR3 has 14 residues. The CDR3 spells CASTSRGSYNEQFF. In DNA form, the CDR3 reads TGTGCCAGCACGAGCAGGGGCTCCTACAATGAGCAGTTCTTC.

This clonotype was recorded a few times. This rearrangement joins TRBV6-5 to TRBJ1-5; D unclear. CDR3 size: 15 residues. V lost 5 bases and J lost 6, with 17 bases in between. The germline CDR1 and CDR2 sequences are MNHEY and SVGAGI. The CDR3 region is CASSRGLQNGQPQHF. CDR3 in DNA: TGTGCCAGCAGTCGCGGACTACAAAACGGTCAGCCCCAGCATTTT.

The chain joins TRBV6-5 to TRBJ2-5; D gene uncertain. Germline values: CDR1 MNHEY, CDR2 SVGAGI. V was shortened by 6 bases and J by 5 bases, with 10 bases between the two germline ends. CDR3 length equals 12 residues. CDR3 sequence: CASRATGETQYF. In nucleotides, the CDR3 is TGTGCCAGCAGGGCGACTGGGGAGACCCAGTACTTC.